This is a list of T cell receptor beta chains from one sample in a study of T-cell reconstitution after alpha-beta-depleted transplantation in children. TCRdb reprocessed the PCR reads via MiXCR and lists one record per CDR3 protein. The profile shows under 300,000 distinct CDR3 sequences, roughly 12% of them singletons. The sample here was peripheral blood, taken 180 days after TCRalphabeta/CD19-depleted stem cell transplant. The source of these receptors is a male patient between 2 and 10 years old who had a stem cell transplant for chronic granulomatous disease, so the T cells may come from the graft donor. Both conserved end residues are part of each CDR3. The order of the fields is J gene, D gene, V gene, CDR3 protein. D genes are given only for firm matches.

j_gene: TRBJ2-5; d_gene: NA; v_gene: TRBV5-6; CDR3aa: CASSFFGQEQETQYF
j_gene: TRBJ1-2; d_gene: NA; v_gene: TRBV12-3/TRBV12-4; CDR3aa: CASSMTDYGYTF
j_gene: TRBJ2-5; d_gene: NA; v_gene: TRBV3-1; CDR3aa: CATSQDIGGTPGGTQYF
j_gene: TRBJ2-1; d_gene: TRBD2; v_gene: TRBV7-8; CDR3aa: CASNLEGLAVNEQFF
j_gene: TRBJ2-4; d_gene: NA; v_gene: TRBV5-1; CDR3aa: CASSNTKNIQYF
j_gene: TRBJ2-3; d_gene: NA; v_gene: TRBV6-5; CDR3aa: CASSRWTTSTDTQYF
j_gene: TRBJ2-7; d_gene: TRBD1; v_gene: TRBV10-3; CDR3aa: CAISESGGEQYF
j_gene: TRBJ1-3; d_gene: NA; v_gene: TRBV6-5; CDR3aa: CASSYGDKFSHSGNTIYF
j_gene: TRBJ2-7; d_gene: NA; v_gene: TRBV29-1; CDR3aa: CSGQNTYEQYF
j_gene: TRBJ1-1; d_gene: NA; v_gene: TRBV5-1; CDR3aa: CASSLDSNTEAFF
j_gene: TRBJ2-2; d_gene: NA; v_gene: TRBV14; CDR3aa: CASSQGGGSNTGELFF
j_gene: TRBJ2-7; d_gene: NA; v_gene: TRBV20-1; CDR3aa: CSAADSYEQYF
j_gene: TRBJ2-1; d_gene: NA; v_gene: TRBV5-1; CDR3aa: CASSLVQGTQGEQFF
j_gene: TRBJ1-1; d_gene: TRBD1; v_gene: TRBV19; CDR3aa: CASRPRDRRVNTEAFF
j_gene: TRBJ2-7; d_gene: TRBD2; v_gene: TRBV29-1; CDR3aa: CSATSGGSYEQYF
j_gene: TRBJ2-2; d_gene: NA; v_gene: TRBV4-3; CDR3aa: CASSQGRGQDTGELFF
j_gene: TRBJ2-3; d_gene: TRBD1; v_gene: TRBV27; CDR3aa: CASSTGQLSTDTQYF
j_gene: TRBJ2-5; d_gene: TRBD2; v_gene: TRBV7-8; CDR3aa: CASSAGTSGRLWRETQYF
j_gene: TRBJ1-1; d_gene: NA; v_gene: TRBV12-3/TRBV12-4; CDR3aa: CASRVFRTSGHSWNTEAFF
j_gene: TRBJ2-7; d_gene: NA; v_gene: TRBV20-1; CDR3aa: CSASTEAPYEQYF
j_gene: TRBJ2-1; d_gene: NA; v_gene: TRBV7-2; CDR3aa: CASSTTHFSGNEQFF
j_gene: TRBJ2-3; d_gene: NA; v_gene: TRBV29-1; CDR3aa: CSVKGRKSGSSTDTQYF
j_gene: TRBJ2-1; d_gene: TRBD2; v_gene: TRBV7-6; CDR3aa: CASSLGTSGMGNEQFF
j_gene: TRBJ1-5; d_gene: NA; v_gene: TRBV19; CDR3aa: CASSPGGRFNQPQHF
j_gene: TRBJ2-7; d_gene: TRBD1; v_gene: TRBV12-3/TRBV12-4; CDR3aa: CASSRDRARSKQYF
j_gene: TRBJ2-7; d_gene: TRBD2; v_gene: TRBV5-1; CDR3aa: CAIKRELVYEQYF
j_gene: TRBJ2-2; d_gene: TRBD1; v_gene: TRBV20-1; CDR3aa: CSARGDRVWNTAGELFF
j_gene: TRBJ1-1; d_gene: NA; v_gene: TRBV12-3/TRBV12-4; CDR3aa: CASRFGENFPNTEAFF
j_gene: TRBJ2-7; d_gene: TRBD2; v_gene: TRBV28; CDR3aa: CASSPTSAMSYEQYF
j_gene: TRBJ1-1; d_gene: NA; v_gene: TRBV20-1; CDR3aa: CSARGDRNTEAFF
j_gene: TRBJ1-2; d_gene: NA; v_gene: TRBV3-1; CDR3aa: CGSSQPDRRGYGYTF